This T cell receptor (beta chain) was profiled in a study of Ad26.COV2.S vaccination and SARS-CoV-2 variants. Using immunoSEQ multiplex PCR, the repertoire was profiled, and TCRdb retains in-frame clones only, with some absent. The sample shows 300,000 to 350,000 clones, roughly nine tenths of them seen only once. Trimming shortened V by 3 bases and J by 6 bases, and 18 bases separated the two germline ends. Per the germline V gene, CDR1 is SGDLS and CDR2 is YYNGEE. CDR3 length: 15 amino acids. Treatment in this sample: 19 received Ad26.COV2.S at low or high dose, single or two shots; 5 received placebo; per-sample allocation not given. Sampling was performed 63 days after the first vaccine or placebo injection.

The material was peripheral blood, obtained in a trial of Ad26.COV2.S vaccine versus placebo. This sequence joins TRBV9 and TRBJ1-1; D is undetermined. This TCR was sampled from a person aged 18-60 years who received the Ad26.COV2.S COVID-19 vaccine or a placebo. CDR3 bases: TGTGCCAGCAGCGCTTACATGGATTGGACGGCTGAAGCTTTCTTT. Residues: CASSAYMDWTAEAFF.